This T cell receptor (beta chain) was captured in a study of control samples from healthy donors and cancer patients. The data were produced by immunoSEQ multiplex PCR, yet TCRdb's version contains in-frame clones alone and is incomplete. The data contain some 120,000 clones, roughly 91% of them singletons. There are 16 residues in the CDR3. From germline, CDR1 is LGHNA and CDR2 YSLEER. V dropped 4 bases and J dropped 0; count of bases not matched to a gene: 8. V and J are TRBV4-3 and TRBJ2-7; TRBD2 matches 8 bases. Sequenced material: PBMCs. The TCR was taken from a man aged 50-59 years with head and neck cancer. The CDR3 bases are TGCGCCAGCAGCCCCATAGCGGGGTCGAGCTCCTACGAGCAGTACTTC. Amino acid sequence: CASSPIAGSSSYEQYF.